This T cell receptor (beta chain) was identified in a study of human T cells and chemical hapten exposure. Indicated time point: pre-sensitization, week 0. Treatment denoted: therapeutic diphenylcyclopropenone sensitization with weekly scalp DPC. The authors' total RNA extraction used unfractionated whole blood. TCRdb reprocessed the RACE reads with MiXCR, giving one entry per CDR3 protein. The data show around 120,000 distinct CDR3 sequences, about 13% seen once. Per the germline V gene, CDR1 is SGHNT and CDR2 is YENEEA. The V end lost 1 base, the J end lost 8 bases, and 6 bases lay between the germline ends. The CDR3 length is 13 residues.

The sample in question was whole blood, obtained in connection with sensitization to the hapten diphenylcyclopropenone (DPC). The origin of this receptor is a woman between 18 and 30 years old with alopecia areata. Some clones in this sample may be carry-over from other donors' samples. The rearrangement links TRBV11-3 to TRBJ1-6; no clear D. The CDR3 region has the DNA TGTGCCAGCAGCTTAGGGCAGGATTCACCCCTCCACTTT. It is translated as CASSLGQDSPLHF. Using reference TRBV11-3 and TRBJ1-6 for the parts outside the CDR3, the full variable domain is EAGVVQSPRYKIIEKKQPVAFWCNPISGHNTLYWYLQNLGQGPELLIRYENEEAVDDSQLPKDRFSAERLKGVDSTLKIQPAELGDSAVYLCASSLGQDSPLHFGNGTRLTVT.